This entry lists 14 T cell receptor beta chains sequenced from one sample in a study of T cell responses to AZD1222 COVID-19 vaccine. Some clones are missing from TCRdb's copy, which holds only in-frame ones; the method was immunoSEQ multiplex PCR. Of 120,000 or so clones in the sample, approximately 88% were seen once. The sample consisted of peripheral blood, taken on day 0 of AZD1222 vaccination. These receptors were taken from an adult in good health.

This clone has only one observation. The V gene is TRBV28, the J gene TRBJ2-7; D remains unclear. The germline gives CDR1 MDHEN, CDR2 SYDVKM. Deletions cut 4 bases from V and 7 bases from J, with 14 bases between. CDR3 length: 13 residues. The CDR3 reads CASSSGIGLEQYF. The DNA of the CDR3 is TGTGCCAGCAGTTCTGGGATTGGCTTGGAGCAGTACTTC. The variable domain in full, with the rest retrieved from reference TRBV28 and TRBJ2-7, is DVKVTQSSRYLVKRTGEKVFLECVQDMDHENMFWYRQDPGLGLRLIYFSYDVKMKEKGDIPEGYSVSREKKERFSLILESASTNQTSMYLCASSSGIGLEQYFGPGTRLTVT.

This clone was recorded a few times. This sequence joins TRBV28 and TRBJ1-2, with D possibly TRBD1 on 5 matching bases. The germline gives CDR1 MDHEN, CDR2 SYDVKM. V lost 5 bases and J 1 base, leaving 17 bases between the germline ends. The CDR3 has 16 residues. For the CDR3, the DNA is TGTGCCAGCAGTACCCACCCGGGACGGCGTAACTATGGCTACACCTTC. This sequence encodes CASSTHPGRRNYGYTF.

This chain links TRBV2 with TRBJ1-1, with 7 positions matching TRBD1. Germline lookup yields CDR1 SNHLY and CDR2 FYNNEI. J gave up 4 bases and V 6 bases, and 11 bases lay outside the gene matches. CDR3 length: 15 amino acids. In DNA, the CDR3 is TGTGCCAGCAGCCAGGACAGGTCCCGGGGCACTGAAGCTTTCTTT. Translating gives CASSQDRSRGTEAFF.

The rearrangement joins TRBV7-3 to TRBJ2-2, with D unresolved. Germline V gene lookup returns CDR1 SGHTA and CDR2 FQGTGA. This CDR3 region has 14 residues. V lost 5 bases and J lost 1, with 8 bases in between. This CDR3 reads CASSHRQNTGELFF. The CDR3 region has the DNA TGTGCCAGCAGCCACCGCCAGAACACCGGGGAGCTGTTTTTT. Drawing the rest from reference TRBV7-3 and TRBJ2-2, the complete variable domain is GAGVSQTPSNKVTEKGKYVELRCDPISGHTALYWYRQSLGQGPEFLIYFQGTGAADDSGLPNDRFFAVRPEGSVSTLKIQRTERGDSAVYLCASSHRQNTGELFFGEGSRLTVL.

The chain employs TRBV4-1 and TRBJ1-1, with TRBD1 identical over 11 bases. CDR3 length equals 16 residues. The junction had 7 bases not matched to a gene; V was cut back by 4 bases and J by 3 bases. Looked up from germline, CDR1 is MGHRA and CDR2 is YSYEKL. CDR3 residues: CASSPGQGALDTEAFF. The CDR3 region has the DNA TGCGCCAGCAGCCCTGGACAGGGGGCGTTAGACACTGAAGCTTTCTTT.

The chain carries TRBV19 and TRBJ2-2, with D possibly TRBD1 on 6 matching bases. Trimming removed 5 bases at V and 4 bases at J, with 14 bases between. The CDR3 loop spans 15 amino acids. CDR1 and CDR2 from the germline V gene are LNHDA and SQIVND (reference sequence). CDR3 residues: CASSPRQALTGELFF. Here the CDR3 DNA reads TGTGCCAGTAGTCCGAGACAGGCGCTCACCGGGGAGCTGTTTTTT.

The chain links TRBV4-3 to TRBJ2-2; 8 bases line up with TRBD1. The trim removed 3 bases at V and 6 bases at J, leaving 6 bases unmatched. The CDR3 has 15 residues. Germline loops: CDR1 LGHNA, CDR2 YSLEER. CDR3 protein: CASSQFQGAAGELFF. The DNA of the CDR3 is TGCGCCAGCAGCCAGTTTCAGGGGGCGGCCGGGGAGCTGTTTTTT.

The J gene is TRBJ1-5, the V gene TRBV28; D is unclear. V gave up 6 bases and J gave up 0 bases, with 12 bases separating them. Germline CDR1 is MDHEN and CDR2 is SYDVKM. The CDR3 is 15 residues long. The CDR3 loop is CASSHSSYSNQPQHF. The CDR3 DNA reads TGTGCCAGCAGCCACAGCTCCTATAGCAATCAGCCCCAGCATTTT. Variable domain in full (rest from reference TRBV28 and TRBJ1-5): DVKVTQSSRYLVKRTGEKVFLECVQDMDHENMFWYRQDPGLGLRLIYFSYDVKMKEKGDIPEGYSVSREKKERFSLILESASTNQTSMYLCASSHSSYSNQPQHFGDGTRLSIL.

The chain uses TRBV4-2 and TRBJ1-2; D is possibly TRBD1 (6 bases). V gave up 0 bases and J gave up 2 bases, with 13 bases separating them. This CDR3 is built from 16 residues. Germline lookup yields CDR1 LGHNA and CDR2 YNFKEQ. In DNA form, the CDR3 reads TGTGCCAGCAGCCAAGAGTTGGGGCAGGGGAACTATGGCTACACCTTC. Its protein is CASSQELGQGNYGYTF.

The gene calls are TRBV4-1 and TRBJ1-4; D not resolved. V was cut by 0 bases and J by 1 base, with 18 bases left in between. This CDR3 is built from 19 residues. From germline, CDR1 is MGHRA and CDR2 YSYEKL. As DNA, the CDR3 is TGCGCCAGCAGCCAAGATTCCCTTAGAACGAGAGGAACTAATGAAAAACTGTTTTTT. The encoded protein is CASSQDSLRTRGTNEKLFF.

The chain couples TRBV3-1 (or the pseudogene TRBV3-2) to TRBJ1-4; 7 nucleotides agree with TRBD1. This CDR3 is 17 amino acids long. J lost 3 bases, V lost 0 bases, and 7 bases had no gene match. CDR1 is LGHDT, CDR2 YNNKEL, per germline (reference sequence). The CDR3 region has the DNA TGTGCCAGCAGCCAAGAGGTTTGGGACAGCCCTAATGAAAAACTGTTTTTT. Its translation is CASSQEVWDSPNEKLFF.

This chain connects TRBV9 to TRBJ2-5; the match to TRBD1 covers 8 bases. The CDR3 is made up of 16 amino acids. Losses at the gene ends were 2 bases for V and 2 bases for J; bases not matched to a gene: 8. Germline-derived CDR1 and CDR2 are SGDLS and YYNGEE. CDR3 nucleotide sequence: TGTGCCAGCAGCGTGGGCCCTGGACAGGGTCAAGAGACCCAGTACTTC. Protein: CASSVGPGQGQETQYF.

The chain uses TRBV6-2 or TRBV6-3 and TRBJ2-1, with 8 positions matching TRBD1. The CDR3 length is 14 residues. The trim removed 6 bases at V and 1 base at J, leaving 2 bases unmatched. The germline CDR1 and CDR2 sequences are MNHEY and SVGEGT. Here the CDR3 reads CASSHRGSYNEQFF. The CDR3 nucleotides are TGTGCCAGCAGCCACAGGGGGTCCTACAATGAGCAGTTCTTC.

The V and J genes are TRBV11-2 and TRBJ2-7; 7 bases map to TRBD2. CDR1 SGHAT and CDR2 FQNNGV come from the germline V gene. CDR3 length equals 15 residues. Trimming took 5 bases from V and 2 from J; bases not matched to a gene: 9. Written as DNA, the CDR3 is TGTGCCAGCAGCCAACCGGGGGAGGGCGCCTACGAGCAGTACTTC. It specifies CASSQPGEGAYEQYF.